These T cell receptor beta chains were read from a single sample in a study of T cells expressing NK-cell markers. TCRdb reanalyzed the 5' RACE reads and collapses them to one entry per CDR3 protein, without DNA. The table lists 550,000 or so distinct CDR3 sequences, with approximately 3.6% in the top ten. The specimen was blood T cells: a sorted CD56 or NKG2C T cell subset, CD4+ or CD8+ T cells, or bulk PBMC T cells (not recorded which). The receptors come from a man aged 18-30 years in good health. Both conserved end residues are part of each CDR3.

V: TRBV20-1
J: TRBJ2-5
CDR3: CSAPAGGGETQYF

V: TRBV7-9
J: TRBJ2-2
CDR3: CASTRLLTGELFF

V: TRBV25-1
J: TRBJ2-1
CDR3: CASSDRSGYYNEQFF

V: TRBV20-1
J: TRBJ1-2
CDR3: CSAREPQGDGYGYTF

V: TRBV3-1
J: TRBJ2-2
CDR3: CASSPPVVTGELFF

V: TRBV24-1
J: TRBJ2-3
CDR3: CATKGRTNSTDTQYF

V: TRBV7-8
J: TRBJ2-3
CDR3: CASSFVGVDTQYF

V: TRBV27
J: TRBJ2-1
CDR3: CASSLSSGQQFF

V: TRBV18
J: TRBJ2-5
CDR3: CASSLGLFETQYF

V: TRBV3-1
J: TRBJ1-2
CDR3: CASSQERGGPSHYGYTF

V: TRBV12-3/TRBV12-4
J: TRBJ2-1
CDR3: CASRGGSYNEQFF

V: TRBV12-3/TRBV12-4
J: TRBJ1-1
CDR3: CASSLGARQGTEAFF

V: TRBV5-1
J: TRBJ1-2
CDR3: CASRPGTADGYGYTF

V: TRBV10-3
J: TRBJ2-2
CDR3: CAISEIETSGTGELFF

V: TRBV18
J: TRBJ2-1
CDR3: CASSPISARAYNEQFF

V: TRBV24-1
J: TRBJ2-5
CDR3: CATSKGQGGYETQYF

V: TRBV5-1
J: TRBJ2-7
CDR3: CASRGGTYEQYF

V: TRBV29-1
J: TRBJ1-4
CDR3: CSVGDPGKRNEKLFF

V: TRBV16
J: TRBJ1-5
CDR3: CASSHRRNQPQHF

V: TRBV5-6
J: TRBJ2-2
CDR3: CASKMGLAAGELFF

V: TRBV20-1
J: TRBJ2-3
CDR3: CSARDGARKGRTDTQYF

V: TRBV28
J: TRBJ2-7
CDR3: CASSENGGRVLEQYF

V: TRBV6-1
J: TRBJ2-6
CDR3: CASRRDRGLPVSGANVLTF

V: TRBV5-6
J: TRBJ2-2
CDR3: CASTAGLSGELFF

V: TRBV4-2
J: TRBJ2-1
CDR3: CASSQGVVTGGGLDEQFF

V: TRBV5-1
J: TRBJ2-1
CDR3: CASTIGTRFEQFF

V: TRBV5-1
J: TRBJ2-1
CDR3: CASRPEPGLYNEQFF

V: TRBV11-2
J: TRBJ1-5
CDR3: CASSLGAANQPQHF

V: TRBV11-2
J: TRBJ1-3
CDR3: CASSLNRVLTSGNTIYF

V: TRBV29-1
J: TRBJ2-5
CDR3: CSVEKSGAGETQYF

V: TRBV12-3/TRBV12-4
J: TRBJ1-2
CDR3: CASSLQGARYGYTF

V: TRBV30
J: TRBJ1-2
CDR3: CAWRSKSGSGYGYTF

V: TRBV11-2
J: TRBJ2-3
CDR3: CASSLDTSPGWGTQYF

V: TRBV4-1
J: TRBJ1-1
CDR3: CASSLKEGDTEAFF

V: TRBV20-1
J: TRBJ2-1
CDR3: CSASLSIEQFF

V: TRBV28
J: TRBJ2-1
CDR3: CASSSREFAYNEQFF

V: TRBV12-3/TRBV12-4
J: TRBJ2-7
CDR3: CASSLSGGGLFLGEQYF